A single sample gave rise to the 29 T cell receptor beta chains below, sequenced in a study of cytomegalovirus exposure and HLA in healthy donors. It was with 60 Vbeta and 13 Jbeta primers that the PCR ran. Method: immunoSEQ multiplex PCR; TCRdb's copy keeps in-frame clones and lacks some. The table includes about 100,000 clones, 84% detected once. Sequenced sample: PBMCs. Source of these receptors: a young woman in good health and CMV-seronegative.

The chain recombines TRBV6-4 with TRBJ2-1; D gene ambiguous. CDR3 size: 14 residues. Germline assignment: CDR1 MRHNA and CDR2 SNTAGT. The V and J ends lost 0 bases and 5 bases respectively, with 8 bases between them. The CDR3 loop reads CASSDSGENNEQFF. CDR3 coding DNA: TGTGCCAGCAGTGACTCGGGCGAAAACAATGAGCAGTTCTTC.

The chain couples TRBV19 to TRBJ1-4; TRBD1 agrees at 7 bases. CDR3 length: 15 residues. V trimming: 0 bases; J trimming: 8 bases; junction bases outside the gene matches: 6. Per the germline V gene, CDR1 is LNHDA and CDR2 is SQIVND (reference sequence). The CDR3 here is CASSIDLPGGEKLFF. The CDR3 coding sequence is TGTGCCAGTAGTATAGATTTGCCAGGGGGGGAAAAACTGTTTTTT.

A single count supports this clone. V is TRBV11-3 and J is TRBJ2-7; 13 positions agree with TRBD2. The length of the CDR3 is 14 residues. Per germline, CDR1 SGHNT and CDR2 YENEEA. V lost 4 bases and J lost 5; bases outside the gene matches: 2. CDR3 sequence (DNA): TGTGCCAGCAGCTGGACTAGCGGGAGTAACGAGCAGTACTTC. Its translation is CASSWTSGSNEQYF.

The genes are TRBV28 and TRBJ2-3; TRBD1 is a possible D gene (6 bases). V shed 10 bases and J shed 2 bases, with 19 bases lying between them. The CDR3 has 15 amino acids. Germline V gene lookup returns CDR1 MDHEN and CDR2 SYDVKM. CDR3 bases: TGTGCCACCAAGGCCGGGACACAGATCACAGATACGCAGTATTTT. It yields the protein CATKAGTQITDTQYF.

Comments on this clone: The junction shows a germline mismatch at one end, possibly a read error. The V and J genes are TRBV7-7 and TRBJ1-5; TRBD1 matches 7 bases. Germline-derived CDR1 and CDR2 are SSHAT and FNYEAQ (reference sequence). The CDR3 runs to 17 residues. The CDR3 reads CASSFIRQGCPQQPQHF. The CDR3 DNA reads TGTGCTAGCAGCTTCATTAGACAGGGTTGTCCTCAACAGCCCCAGCATTTT.

This clone was recorded once. The V and J genes are TRBV11-2 and TRBJ2-7, with D possibly TRBD2 on 6 matching bases. The CDR3 is 16 residues long. Germline V gives CDR1 SGHAT, CDR2 FQNNGV. V lost 1 base to trimming and J lost 7 bases, with 20 bases between them. The CDR3 is CASSLVIGGSGGEQYF. The CDR3 DNA is TGTGCCAGCAGCTTAGTAATTGGGGGGTCCGGAGGGGAGCAGTACTTC.

This clone has a single count. The rearrangement links TRBV7-9 to TRBJ1-1; 7 bases line up with TRBD1. V lost 6 bases to trimming and J lost 3 bases; unmatched junction nucleotides: 13. The CDR3 totals 16 residues. Germline assignment: CDR1 SEHNR and CDR2 FQNEAQ (reference sequence). This CDR3 reads CASRKGRDSLHTEAFF. For the CDR3, the DNA is TGTGCCAGCAGGAAAGGGCGGGACAGCCTTCACACTGAAGCTTTCTTT.

This chain links TRBV6-5 with TRBJ1-2; possible D gene TRBD1, 5 bases. This CDR3 has 15 residues. Trimming took off 0 bases at V and 4 bases at J, with 12 bases between the two ends. Germline-derived CDR1 and CDR2 are MNHEY and SVGAGI. This CDR3 reads CASSYSGGGAYGYTF. For the CDR3, the DNA is TGTGCCAGCAGTTACTCGGGAGGAGGGGCCTATGGCTACACCTTC.

The chain carries TRBV19 and TRBJ1-4; no clear D. The V end was cut by 0 bases, the J end by 5 bases, with 10 bases between. The germline V gene encodes CDR1 LNHDA and CDR2 SQIVND (reference sequence). The CDR3 runs to 15 residues. The CDR3 loop is CASSIDNGRNEKLFF. The DNA of the CDR3 is TGTGCCAGTAGTATAGATAACGGGAGAAATGAAAAACTGTTTTTT.

This clone appeared once. The V call is TRBV5-4, the J call TRBJ2-1; D uncertain. The ends were cut back, 4 bases at V and 9 bases at J, with 23 bases in the middle. This CDR3 contains 16 residues. Germline V gives CDR1 SGHNT, CDR2 YYREEE (reference sequence). In nucleotides, the CDR3 is TGTGCCAGCAGCCCCAACACCGACCCGTTCGGCGGTGAGCAGTTCTTC. Translation gives CASSPNTDPFGGEQFF.

The chain combines TRBV19 with TRBJ2-5; no definite D call. The CDR3 covers 19 residues. Trimming left V 2 bases short and J 1 base short, with 23 bases between. Germline CDR1 reads LNHDA; CDR2 reads SQIVND (reference sequence). CDR3 sequence: CASSIYGIGATYLQETQYF. CDR3 DNA sequence: TGTGCCAGTAGTATATATGGAATCGGAGCAACATACCTCCAAGAGACCCAGTACTTC. Using reference TRBV19 and TRBJ2-5 for the parts outside the CDR3, the full variable domain is DGGITQSPKYLFRKEGQNVTLSCEQNLNHDAMYWYRQDPGQGLRLIYYSQIVNDFQKGDIAEGYSVSREKKESFPLTVTSAQKNPTAFYLCASSIYGIGATYLQETQYFGPGTRLLVL.

This clone was detected only a few times. The chain is built from TRBV5-1 and TRBJ2-3; D is unclear. This CDR3 has 13 amino acids. Germline V gene sequence: CDR1 SGHRS, CDR2 YFSETQ. V gave up 4 bases and J gave up 2 bases, with 8 bases separating them. CDR3 in amino acids: CASSLLLTDTQYF. The CDR3 nucleotides are TGCGCCAGCAGCCTATTGCTCACAGATACGCAGTATTTT.

The rearrangement joins TRBV28 to TRBJ2-6; TRBD1 matches 7 bases. Germline V lookup: CDR1 MDHEN, CDR2 SYDVKM. J lost 0 bases, V lost 6 bases, and 8 bases had no gene match. The CDR3 covers 17 residues. The CDR3 coding sequence is TGTGCCAGCAGCCGAGGGGGCAGTAGCTCTGGGGCCAACGTCCTGACTTTC. The encoded protein is CASSRGGSSSGANVLTF.

The V and J genes are TRBV11-3 and TRBJ1-1; D unclear. This CDR3 is built from 15 residues. The germline gives CDR1 SGHNT, CDR2 YENEEA. V lost 5 bases and J 1 base, leaving 14 bases between the germline ends. For the CDR3, the DNA is TGTGCCAGCAGCAAATCAACCGAGGGGAACACTGAAGCTTTCTTT. Amino acids: CASSKSTEGNTEAFF.

This chain connects TRBV4-2 to TRBJ2-7; D possibly corresponds to TRBD2 (6 bases). This CDR3 is built from 16 residues. The V end was cut by 1 base, the J end by 3 bases, with 16 bases between. Per germline, CDR1 LGHNA and CDR2 YNFKEQ. Written as DNA, the CDR3 is TGTGCCAGCAGCCAAGGGGTCTCGGGAGAGTTCTACGAGCAGTACTTC. This encodes CASSQGVSGEFYEQYF.

J is TRBJ2-5 and V is TRBV6-1; TRBD1 matches 7 bases. The last part of the DNA fits TRBJ2-7 better; the J call may be wrong. Germline assignment: CDR1 MNHNS and CDR2 SASEGT. This CDR3 contains 14 residues. CDR3 nucleotide sequence: TGTGCCAGCAGCTGGGGAGAGGGGGCGTACGAGCAGTACTTC. It is translated as CASSWGEGAYEQYF.

The CDR3 nucleotides are TGCGCCAGCAGCCAACCCAGGGACTCAGTAGGCAATGAGCAGTTCTTC. Translation gives CASSQPRDSVGNEQFF. This chain uses TRBV4-1 with TRBJ2-1, with D perhaps TRBD2 (6 bases). V lost 2 bases, J lost 6 bases, and 17 bases lay in between. This CDR3 region has 16 residues. Germline values: CDR1 MGHRA, CDR2 YSYEKL.

J is TRBJ2-7 and V is TRBV30; TRBD2 agrees at 7 bases. The germline CDR1 and CDR2 sequences are GTSNPN and SVGIG (reference sequence). V lost 2 bases, J lost 5 bases, and 12 bases stayed unmatched. CDR3 length equals 15 residues. The CDR3 region is CAWSHGGEGVDEQYF. The CDR3 bases are TGTGCCTGGAGTCATGGGGGGGAGGGTGTAGACGAGCAGTACTTC.

V and J are TRBV28 and TRBJ1-1; D is unresolved. V was shortened by 2 bases and J by 13 bases, with 20 bases between the two germline ends. The CDR3 has 14 amino acids. Germline V gene lookup returns CDR1 MDHEN and CDR2 SYDVKM. The chain's CDR3 is CASSLVGSSWELFF. DNA for the CDR3: TGTGCCAGCAGTTTAGTAGGGTCCTCCTGGGAGCTTTTCTTT.

The J gene is TRBJ1-4, the V gene TRBV28; possibly TRBD1 for D (5 bases). Germline V gene sequence: CDR1 MDHEN, CDR2 SYDVKM. The CDR3 runs to 15 residues. Trimming removed 4 bases at V and 7 bases at J, with 16 bases between. This chain's CDR3 is CASSSLQGNREKLFF. CDR3 nucleotides: TGTGCCAGCAGTTCCCTCCAGGGTAACCGTGAAAAACTGTTTTTT.

This clone appeared once. The V gene is TRBV6-1, the J gene TRBJ2-4, with D tentatively TRBD1 (6 bases). The germline V and J ends were trimmed by 4 bases and 9 bases, with 13 bases remaining between them. The CDR3 spans 13 residues. The V gene's germline CDR1 is MNHNS and CDR2 SASEGT. For the CDR3, the DNA is TGTGCCAGCAGTGGATCCGGGACATCCATTCAGTACTTC. It specifies CASSGSGTSIQYF.

This clone was seen once. The chain is built from TRBV28 and TRBJ2-2, with D tentatively TRBD2 (7 bases). The V gene lost 1 base and the J gene lost 7 bases, with 25 bases spanning the gap. The CDR3 covers 19 residues. Germline CDR1 MDHEN, CDR2 SYDVKM. CDR3 protein: CASSLLRGPGTPLHGELFF. Here the CDR3 DNA reads TGTGCCAGCAGTTTATTGCGGGGGCCCGGGACACCCCTCCACGGGGAGCTGTTTTTT.

The gene calls are TRBV4-2 and TRBJ2-7, with D possibly matching TRBD2 (5 bases). Trimming cost V 1 base and J 5 bases, with 18 bases left between them. This CDR3 comprises 16 residues. Per the germline V gene, CDR1 is LGHNA and CDR2 is YNFKEQ. CDR3 sequence: CASSQVLAGDSHEQYF. DNA of the CDR3: TGTGCCAGCAGCCAAGTGTTGGCGGGCGATTCGCACGAGCAGTACTTC.

The gene calls are TRBV13 and TRBJ2-7; 7 bases fit TRBD1. CDR3 length: 14 residues. With 5 bases clipped from V and 2 bases from J, the junction kept 6 bases outside the gene matches. Germline-derived CDR1 and CDR2 are PRHDT and FYEKMQ (reference sequence). The CDR3 region is CASSARDSTYEQYF. The CDR3 coding sequence is TGTGCCAGCAGCGCTCGGGACAGCACCTACGAGCAGTACTTC.

The rearrangement uses TRBV19 and TRBJ2-5, with TRBD1 matching 8 bases. The tail of the sequence fits TRBJ2-7 better, so the J call may be wrong. The CDR3 spans 14 residues. CDR1 and CDR2 from the germline V gene are LNHDA and SQIVND (reference sequence). The CDR3 reads CASSIGDRYYEQYF. DNA of the CDR3: TGTGCCAGTAGTATAGGGGACAGGTACTACGAGCAGTACTTC.

The rearrangement links TRBV6-1 to TRBJ2-7, with 8 bases that match TRBD2. After removal of 6 bases from V and 4 bases from J, the junction contained 11 bases not matched to a gene. Germline V CDR1 and CDR2: MNHNS, SASEGT. The CDR3 length is 15 residues. CDR3 region: CASRHLGTRVYEQYF. CDR3 sequence (DNA): TGTGCCAGCAGGCACTTAGGGACTAGAGTTTACGAGCAGTACTTC.

CDR3 nucleotide sequence: TGTGCCAGCAGCAGCGAGGGGGACAGGGCCTACGAGCAGTACTTC. It specifies CASSSEGDRAYEQYF. The chain couples TRBV6-1 to TRBJ2-7; 9 bases align to TRBD1. Germline V gene data show CDR1 as MNHNS and CDR2 as SASEGT. This CDR3 comprises 15 residues. J was trimmed by 2 bases and V by 6 bases; bases with no gene match: 8.

This chain connects TRBV10-2 to TRBJ1-1; D gene unclear. CDR3 size: 13 residues. Trimming took off 3 bases at V and 5 bases at J, with 10 bases between the two ends. The germline CDR1 and CDR2 sequences are WSHSY and SAAADI. CDR3 in DNA: TGCGCCAGCAGTGAAGCGGATGGGACTGAAGCTTTCTTT. Protein product: CASSEADGTEAFF.

The chain uses TRBV28 and TRBJ2-1, with TRBD2 as a possible D gene (6 bases). The CDR3 is made up of 13 amino acids. With 2 bases removed from V and 6 bases from J, the gap between germline ends came to 8 bases. Germline CDR1 and CDR2: MDHEN and SYDVKM. CDR3 nucleotide sequence: TGTGCCAGCAGTTTAACCGGGGGCAATGAGCAGTTCTTC. This translates into CASSLTGGNEQFF. The variable domain in full, with the rest retrieved from reference TRBV28 and TRBJ2-1, is DVKVTQSSRYLVKRTGEKVFLECVQDMDHENMFWYRQDPGLGLRLIYFSYDVKMKEKGDIPEGYSVSREKKERFSLILESASTNQTSMYLCASSLTGGNEQFFGPGTRLTVL.